This T cell receptor (beta chain) is drawn from a study of beta chain features in type 1 diabetes. The table lists this clone with a few counts. Since all of the isolated RNA was reverse transcribed, expressed TCRB transcripts were what got sequenced. TCRdb's copy holds only in-frame clones and misses some; the assay was immunoSEQ multiplex PCR. The profile shows 350,000 or so clones, around a fifth of them singletons. CDR1 and CDR2 from the germline V gene are SGHTA and FQGNSA. The CDR3 has 12 amino acids. Trimming removed 6 bases at V and 4 bases at J, with 8 bases between. This clonotype was sampled from a woman between 18 and 30 years old in good health. The sample comprised naive CD4+ T cells from blood. The chain is built from TRBV7-2 and TRBJ2-3, with D hard to call. CDR3 region: CASSRLPDTQYF. For the CDR3, the DNA is TGTGCCAGCAGTCGCCTACCAGATACGCAGTATTTT.